This T cell receptor (beta chain) originates from a study of cytomegalovirus exposure and HLA in healthy donors. General study results and limits: Accurate prediction of HLA-A and HLA-B alleles (for most subjects) was reportedly achieved from TCR beta sequences. In vitro testing confirmed a few CMV-associated chains as specific for CMV antigens.

The primer mix had 60 Vbeta and 13 Jbeta primers. The method was immunoSEQ multiplex PCR; TCRdb's version includes in-frame clones alone and lacks a portion of them. Altogether roughly 170,000 clones are present, about four fifths being singletons, with the ten largest covering 4.8%. Details on this clone: What it binds is not known.

Sequenced sample: PBMCs. The receptor was derived from a girl under 18 in good health and CMV-seropositive.

CDR3 loop: CASSLVEGLNYGYTF. The CDR3 nucleotides read TGTGCCAGCAGCTTAGTTGAGGGTTTAAACTATGGCTACACCTTC. This chain connects TRBV7-9 to TRBJ1-2; no firm D call. This CDR3 is built from 15 residues. CDR1 and CDR2 from the germline V gene are SEHNR and FQNEAQ (reference sequence). The germline V and J ends were trimmed by 1 base and 2 bases, with 11 bases remaining between them.